This T cell receptor beta chain appears in the sequencing data of a study of T-cell reconstitution after alpha-beta-depleted transplantation in children. The CDR3 runs to 18 residues. CDR1 is MNHEY and CDR2 is SVGAGI in the germline V gene. Germline trimming cut 0 bases from V and 0 bases from J; bases unmatched to any gene: 8. Researchers prepared the TCRbeta library using unique molecular identifiers, the study reports. TCRdb fed the PCR reads into MiXCR, producing one record per CDR3 protein. The sample lists some 200,000 distinct CDR3 sequences, roughly 14% occurring once. This clonotype was detected only a few times.

The chain has TRBV6-5 and TRBJ2-1, with 7 bases fitting TRBD1. The source material was PBMCs from the stem cell graft donor, sampled from the stem cell graft. The source is a human donor who donated a stem cell graft to a child with acute lymphoblastic leukemia. CDR3 coding DNA: TGTGCCAGCAGTTACTCGCCCCCGGGACAGATCTCCTACAATGAGCAGTTCTTC. This gives the protein CASSYSPPGQISYNEQFF.